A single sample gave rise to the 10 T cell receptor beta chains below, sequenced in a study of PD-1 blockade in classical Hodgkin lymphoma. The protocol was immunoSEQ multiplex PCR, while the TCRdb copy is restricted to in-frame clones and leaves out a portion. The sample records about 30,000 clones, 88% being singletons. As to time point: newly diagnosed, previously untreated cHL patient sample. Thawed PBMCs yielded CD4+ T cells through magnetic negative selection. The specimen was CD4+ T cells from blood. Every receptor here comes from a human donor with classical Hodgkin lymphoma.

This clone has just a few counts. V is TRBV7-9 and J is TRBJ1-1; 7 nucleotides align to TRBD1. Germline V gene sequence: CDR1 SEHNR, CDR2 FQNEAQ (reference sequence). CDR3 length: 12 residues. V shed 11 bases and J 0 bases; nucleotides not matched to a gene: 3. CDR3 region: CALQGMNTEAFF. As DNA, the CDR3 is TGTGCCCTACAGGGGATGAACACTGAAGCTTTCTTT. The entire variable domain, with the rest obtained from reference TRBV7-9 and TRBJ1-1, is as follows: DTGVSQNPRHKITKRGQNVTFRCDPISEHNRLYWYRQTLGQGPEFLTYFQNEAQLEKSRLLSDRFSAERPKGSFSTLEIQRTEQGDSAMYLCALQGMNTEAFFGQGTRLTVV.

The CDR3 region is CASSQWAGSYGYTF. The CDR3 DNA reads as TGCGCCAGCAGCCAATGGGCGGGATCCTATGGCTACACCTTC. The chain uses TRBV4-1 and TRBJ1-2; no definite D call. V lost 2 bases to trimming and J lost 4 bases, with 11 bases between them. In germline, CDR1 is MGHRA, CDR2 YSYEKL. The CDR3 is 14 residues long.

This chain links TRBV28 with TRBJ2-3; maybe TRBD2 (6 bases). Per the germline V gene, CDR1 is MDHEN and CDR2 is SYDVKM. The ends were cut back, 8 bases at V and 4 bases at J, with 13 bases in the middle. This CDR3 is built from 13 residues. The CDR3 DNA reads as TGTGCCAGCTTGGGGAGGAGGGCAGATACGCAGTATTTT. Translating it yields CASLGRRADTQYF.

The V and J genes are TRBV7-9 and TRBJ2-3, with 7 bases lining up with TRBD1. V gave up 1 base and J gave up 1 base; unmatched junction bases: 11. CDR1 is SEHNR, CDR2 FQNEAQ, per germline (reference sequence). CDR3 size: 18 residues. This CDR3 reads CASSLGPSHRGGTDTQYF. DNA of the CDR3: TGTGCCAGCAGCTTAGGCCCCTCCCACAGGGGAGGCACAGATACGCAGTATTTT. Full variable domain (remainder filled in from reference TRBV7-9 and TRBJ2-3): DTGVSQNPRHKITKRGQNVTFRCDPISEHNRLYWYRQTLGQGPEFLTYFQNEAQLEKSRLLSDRFSAERPKGSFSTLEIQRTEQGDSAMYLCASSLGPSHRGGTDTQYFGPGTRLTVL.

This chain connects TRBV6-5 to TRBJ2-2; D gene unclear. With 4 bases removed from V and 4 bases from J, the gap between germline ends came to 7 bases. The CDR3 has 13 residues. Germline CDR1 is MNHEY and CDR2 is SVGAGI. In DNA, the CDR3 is TGTGCCAGCAGTTTGAGCCGCACCGGGGAGCTGTTTTTT. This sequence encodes CASSLSRTGELFF.

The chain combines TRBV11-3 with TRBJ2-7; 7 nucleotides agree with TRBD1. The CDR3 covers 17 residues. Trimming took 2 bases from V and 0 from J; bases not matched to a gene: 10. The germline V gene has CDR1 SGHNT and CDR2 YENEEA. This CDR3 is CASSLRGSTGSSYEQYV. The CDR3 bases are TGTGCCAGCAGCTTACGGGGTTCGACAGGGAGCTCCTACGAGCAGTACGTC.

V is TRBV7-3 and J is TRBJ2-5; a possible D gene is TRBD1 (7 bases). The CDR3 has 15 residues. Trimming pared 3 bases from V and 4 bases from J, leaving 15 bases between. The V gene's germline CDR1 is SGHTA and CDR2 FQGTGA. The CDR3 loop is CASSLGPGGRETQYF. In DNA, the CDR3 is TGTGCCAGCAGCTTGGGTCCAGGGGGGAGAGAGACCCAGTACTTC.

CDR3 DNA: TGTGCCAGCAGGGGACTAAATGCGTACGAGCAGTACTTC. It encodes CASRGLNAYEQYF. This chain uses TRBV14 with TRBJ2-5, with 7 bases matching TRBD2. TRBJ2-7 explains the end of the DNA better; the J call may be wrong. Germline V gene sequence: CDR1 SGHDN, CDR2 FVKESK. CDR3 length: 13 amino acids.

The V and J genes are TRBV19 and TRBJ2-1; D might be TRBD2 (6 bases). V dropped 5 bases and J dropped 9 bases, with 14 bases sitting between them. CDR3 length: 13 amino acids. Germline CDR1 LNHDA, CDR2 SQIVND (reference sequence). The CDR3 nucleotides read TGTGCCAGTAGTTCCCGACTAGTGGGTGAGCAGTTCTTC. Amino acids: CASSSRLVGEQFF.

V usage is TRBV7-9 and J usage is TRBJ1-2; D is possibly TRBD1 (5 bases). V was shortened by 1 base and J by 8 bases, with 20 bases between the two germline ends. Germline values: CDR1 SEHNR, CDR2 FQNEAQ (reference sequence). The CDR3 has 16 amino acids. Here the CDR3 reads CASSLEWVRALGGYTF. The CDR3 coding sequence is TGTGCCAGCAGCTTAGAGTGGGTCAGGGCCCTCGGGGGCTACACCTTC.